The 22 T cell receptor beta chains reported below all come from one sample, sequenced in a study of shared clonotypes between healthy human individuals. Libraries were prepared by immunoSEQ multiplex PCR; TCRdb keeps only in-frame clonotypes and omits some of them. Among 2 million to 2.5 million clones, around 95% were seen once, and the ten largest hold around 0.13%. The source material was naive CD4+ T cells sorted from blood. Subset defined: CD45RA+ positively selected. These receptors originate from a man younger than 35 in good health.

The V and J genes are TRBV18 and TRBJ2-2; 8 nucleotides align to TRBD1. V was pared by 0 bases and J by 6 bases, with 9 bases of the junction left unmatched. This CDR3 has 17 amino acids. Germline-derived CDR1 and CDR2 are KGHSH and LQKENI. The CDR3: CASSPPIGQGDAGELFF. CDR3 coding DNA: TGTGCCAGCTCACCACCGATCGGACAGGGAGACGCCGGGGAGCTGTTTTTT.

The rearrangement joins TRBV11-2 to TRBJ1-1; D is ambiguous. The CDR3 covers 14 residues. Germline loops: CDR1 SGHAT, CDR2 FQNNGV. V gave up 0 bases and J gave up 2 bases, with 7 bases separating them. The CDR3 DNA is TGTGCCAGCAGCTTAGAGGAGATAAACACTGAAGCTTTCTTT. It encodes CASSLEEINTEAFF.

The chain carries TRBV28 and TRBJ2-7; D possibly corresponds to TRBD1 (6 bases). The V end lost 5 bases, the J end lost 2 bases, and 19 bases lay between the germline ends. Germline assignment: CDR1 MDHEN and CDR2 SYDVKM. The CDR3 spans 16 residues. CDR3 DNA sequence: TGTGCCAGCAGTCCCCTTACAGGGTACAGGGCCTACGAGCAGTACTTC. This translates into CASSPLTGYRAYEQYF.

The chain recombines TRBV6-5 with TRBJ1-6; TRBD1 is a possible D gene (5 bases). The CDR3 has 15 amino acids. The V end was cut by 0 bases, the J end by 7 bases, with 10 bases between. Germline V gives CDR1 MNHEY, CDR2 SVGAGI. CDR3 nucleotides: TGTGCCAGCAGTTACTCGGGAGGGACCAATTCACCCCTCCACTTT. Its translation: CASSYSGGTNSPLHF.

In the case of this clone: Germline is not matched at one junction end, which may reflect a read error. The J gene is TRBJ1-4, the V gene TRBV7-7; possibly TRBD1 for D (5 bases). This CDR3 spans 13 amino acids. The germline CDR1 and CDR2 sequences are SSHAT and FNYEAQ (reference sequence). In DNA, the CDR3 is TGTGCTAGCAGCTTGGACATAGGAGAAAAACTGTTTTTT. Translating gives CASSLDIGEKLFF. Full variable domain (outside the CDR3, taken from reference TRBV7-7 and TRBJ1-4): GAGVSQSPRYKVTKRGQDVTLRCDPISSHATLYWYQQALGQGPEFLTYFNYEAQPDKSGLPSDRFSAERPEGSISTLTIQRTEQRDSAMYRCASSLDIGEKLFFGSGTQLSVL.

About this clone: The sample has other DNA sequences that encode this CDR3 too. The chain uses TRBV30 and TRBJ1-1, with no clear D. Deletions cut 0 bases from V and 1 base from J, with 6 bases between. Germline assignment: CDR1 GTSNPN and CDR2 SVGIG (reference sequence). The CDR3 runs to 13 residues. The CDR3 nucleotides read TGTGCCTGGAGTGTAAGGAGGAACACTGAAGCTTTCTTT. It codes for CAWSVRRNTEAFF.

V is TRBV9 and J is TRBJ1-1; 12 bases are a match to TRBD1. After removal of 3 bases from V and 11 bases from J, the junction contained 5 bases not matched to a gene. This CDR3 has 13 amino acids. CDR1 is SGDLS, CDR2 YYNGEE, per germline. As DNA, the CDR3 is TGTGCCAGCAGCGGAGGGGACAGGGGGCTGGCTTTCTTT. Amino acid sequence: CASSGGDRGLAFF.

The CDR3 region has the DNA TGTGCCAGCTCAGGGACTAGCGGGACGAACACCGGGGAGCTGTTTTTT. Residues: CASSGTSGTNTGELFF. The chain couples TRBV18 to TRBJ2-2, with 13 bases lining up with TRBD2. Germline CDR1 is KGHSH and CDR2 is LQKENI. The CDR3 totals 16 residues. The trim removed 5 bases at V and 0 bases at J, leaving 0 bases unmatched.

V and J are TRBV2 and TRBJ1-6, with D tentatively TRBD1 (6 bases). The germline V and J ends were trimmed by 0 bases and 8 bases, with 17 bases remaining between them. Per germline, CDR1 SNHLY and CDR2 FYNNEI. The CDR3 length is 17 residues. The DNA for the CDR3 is TGTGCCAGCAGTGAAGCGGGACAAGGATTTAGGGATTCACCCCTCCACTTT. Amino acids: CASSEAGQGFRDSPLHF.

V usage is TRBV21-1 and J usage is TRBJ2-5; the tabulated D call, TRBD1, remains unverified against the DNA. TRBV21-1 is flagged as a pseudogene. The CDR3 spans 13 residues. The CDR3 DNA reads TGTGCCAGCAGCAAGACAGGGGGAGAGACCCAGTACTTC. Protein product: CASSKTGGETQYF.

CDR3 bases: TGTGCCAGCAGCAAAATAATCATTTTTTCTTCAGGGACCCACGAGCAGTACTTC. Its protein is CASSKIIIFSSGTHEQYF. The chain carries TRBV7-2 and TRBJ2-7, with D possibly being TRBD1 or TRBD2 (5 bases each). The V end lost 5 bases, the J end lost 5 bases, and 28 bases lay between the germline ends. The CDR3 covers 18 residues. Germline V lookup: CDR1 SGHTA, CDR2 FQGNSA.

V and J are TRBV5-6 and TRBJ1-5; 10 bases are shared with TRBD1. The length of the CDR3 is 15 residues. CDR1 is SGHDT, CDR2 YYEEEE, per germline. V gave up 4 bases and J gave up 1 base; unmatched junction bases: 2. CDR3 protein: CASSTGQGSNQPQHF. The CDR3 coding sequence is TGTGCCAGCAGCACGGGACAGGGGAGCAATCAGCCCCAGCATTTT.

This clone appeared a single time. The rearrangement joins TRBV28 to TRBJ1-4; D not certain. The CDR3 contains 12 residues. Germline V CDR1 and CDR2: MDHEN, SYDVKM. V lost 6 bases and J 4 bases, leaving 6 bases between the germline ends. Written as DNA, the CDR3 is TGTGCCAGCAGCGCTGATAATGAAAAACTGTTTTTT. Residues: CASSADNEKLFF.

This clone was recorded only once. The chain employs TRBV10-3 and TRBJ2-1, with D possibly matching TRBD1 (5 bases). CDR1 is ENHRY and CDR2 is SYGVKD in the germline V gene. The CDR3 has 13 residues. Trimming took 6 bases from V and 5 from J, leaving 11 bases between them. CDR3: CAIRGAPHNEQFF. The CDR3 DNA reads TGTGCCATCAGAGGGGCTCCCCACAATGAGCAGTTCTTC.

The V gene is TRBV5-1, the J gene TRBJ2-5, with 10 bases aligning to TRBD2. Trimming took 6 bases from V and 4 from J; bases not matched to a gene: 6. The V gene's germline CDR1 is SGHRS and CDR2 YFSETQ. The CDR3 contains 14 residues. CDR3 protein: CASTERGGRETQYF. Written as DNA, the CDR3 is TGCGCCAGCACGGAGCGGGGGGGCCGAGAGACCCAGTACTTC.

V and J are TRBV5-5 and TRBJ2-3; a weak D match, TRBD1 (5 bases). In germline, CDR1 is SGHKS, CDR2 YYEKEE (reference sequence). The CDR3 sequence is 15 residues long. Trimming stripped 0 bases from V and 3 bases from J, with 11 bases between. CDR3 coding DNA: TGTGCCAGCAGCTTGGACGGACAACAGACAGATACGCAGTATTTT. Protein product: CASSLDGQQTDTQYF.

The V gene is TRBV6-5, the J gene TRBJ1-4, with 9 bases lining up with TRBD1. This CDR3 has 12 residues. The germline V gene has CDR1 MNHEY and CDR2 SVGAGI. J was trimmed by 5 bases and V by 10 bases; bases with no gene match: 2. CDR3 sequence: CAKDRGNEKLFF. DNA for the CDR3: TGTGCCAAGGACAGGGGAAATGAAAAACTGTTTTTT.

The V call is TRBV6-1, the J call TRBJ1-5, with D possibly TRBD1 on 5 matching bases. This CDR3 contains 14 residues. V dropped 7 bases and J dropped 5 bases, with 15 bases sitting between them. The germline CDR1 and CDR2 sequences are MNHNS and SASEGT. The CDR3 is CASNSGGGYQPQHF. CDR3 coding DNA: TGTGCCAGCAACTCCGGGGGGGGGTATCAGCCCCAGCATTTT.

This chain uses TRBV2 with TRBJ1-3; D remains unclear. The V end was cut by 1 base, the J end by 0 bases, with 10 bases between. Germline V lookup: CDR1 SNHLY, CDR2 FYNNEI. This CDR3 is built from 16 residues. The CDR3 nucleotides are TGTGCCAGCAGTGAAGGAGCTCCGGGCTCTGGAAACACCATATATTTT. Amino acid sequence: CASSEGAPGSGNTIYF.

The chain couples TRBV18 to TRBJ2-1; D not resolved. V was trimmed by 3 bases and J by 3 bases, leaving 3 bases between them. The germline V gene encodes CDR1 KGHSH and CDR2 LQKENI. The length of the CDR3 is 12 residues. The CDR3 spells CASSPNYNEQFF. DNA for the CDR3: TGTGCCAGCTCACCTAACTACAATGAGCAGTTCTTC.

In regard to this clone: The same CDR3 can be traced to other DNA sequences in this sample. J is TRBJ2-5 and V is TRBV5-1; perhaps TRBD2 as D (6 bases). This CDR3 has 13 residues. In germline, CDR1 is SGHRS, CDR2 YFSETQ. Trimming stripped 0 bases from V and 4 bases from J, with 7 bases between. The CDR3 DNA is TGCGCCAGCAGCTTGGCCGGGAGAGAGACCCAGTACTTC. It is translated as CASSLAGRETQYF.

The CDR3 spells CAWSLNPGNTIYF. DNA of the CDR3: TGTGCCTGGAGTCTCAACCCTGGAAACACCATATATTTT. The chain recombines TRBV30 with TRBJ1-3, with D unclear. The CDR3 extends over 13 amino acids. The germline V gene has CDR1 GTSNPN and CDR2 SVGIG (reference sequence). V was cut by 2 bases and J by 2 bases, with 7 bases left in between.